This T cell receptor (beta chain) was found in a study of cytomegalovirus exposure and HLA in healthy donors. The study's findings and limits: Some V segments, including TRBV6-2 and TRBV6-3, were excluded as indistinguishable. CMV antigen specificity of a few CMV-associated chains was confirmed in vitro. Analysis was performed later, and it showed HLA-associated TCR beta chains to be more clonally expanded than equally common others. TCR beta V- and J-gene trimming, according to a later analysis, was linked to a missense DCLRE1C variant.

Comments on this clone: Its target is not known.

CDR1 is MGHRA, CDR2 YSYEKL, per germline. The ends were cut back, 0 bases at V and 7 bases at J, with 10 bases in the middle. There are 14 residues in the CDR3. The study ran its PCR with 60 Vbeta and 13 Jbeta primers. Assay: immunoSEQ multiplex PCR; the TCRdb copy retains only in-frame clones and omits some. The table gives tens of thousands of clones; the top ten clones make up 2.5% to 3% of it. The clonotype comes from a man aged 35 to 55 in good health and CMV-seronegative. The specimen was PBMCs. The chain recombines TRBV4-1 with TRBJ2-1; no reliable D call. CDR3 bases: TGCGCCAGCAGCCAAGATTCCTTTATGAATGAGCAGTTCTTC. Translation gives CASSQDSFMNEQFF.